Detailed here is one TCR beta chain. Its antigen is as yet unknown. A much larger clone is a single base away; this may be a read error. No conserved phenylalanine or tryptophan ends this CDR3, so it is likely a read error. The memory fraction was CD4+CD45RO+CD25- cells. Regarding the study as a whole: Tumor Treg TCRs overlapped most with tumor naive CD4+ cells. The TCR gene usage of tumor memory CD4+ T cells clustered together with blood and lymph node memory CD4+ cells and with lymph node naive CD4+ cells.

The germline gives CDR1 MNHEY, CDR2 SVGAGI. This CDR3 has 15 residues. V was shortened by 7 bases and J by 0 bases, with 15 bases between the two germline ends. Full-length variable regions came from constant-region reverse primers plus semi-nested Nested Universal Primer A PCR. TCRdb itself ran the 5' RACE reads through MiXCR, one entry per CDR3 protein. There are tens of thousands of distinct CDR3 sequences in the sample; about 29% occur only once, and 4% to 5% lies in the top ten. The gene calls are TRBV6-5 and TRBJ1-1; the D gene is possibly TRBD1 (5 bases). The source of this sequence is a female donor with breast cancer. Specimen: tumor-infiltrating memory CD4+ T cells sorted from the breast tumor. Subset specified: memory CD4+ T cells, CD4+CD45RO+CD25-. The CDR3 DNA follows: TGTGCCAGCACCCGGTCGACAGCCATGAACACTGAAGCTTTCCTT. This translates into CASTRSTAMNTEAFL.